This TCR beta chain was profiled in a study of T cells in Graves' hyperthyroidism and ophthalmopathy. Overall study findings and caveats: Before onset, ophthalmopathy was predicted by the model a median around 6.5 months earlier.

This CDR3 has 15 amino acids. Germline CDR1 is SGHRS and CDR2 is YFSETQ. Trimming left V 0 bases short and J 0 bases short, with 9 bases between. TCR beta CDR3 regions were amplified from RNA transcripts. In the first-round RT-PCR of the TCR CDR3, the HTBI primer set was used. TCRdb ran MiXCR on the multiplex PCR reads and lists one entry per CDR3 protein. The sample has hundreds of thousands of distinct CDR3 sequences; 35% to 45% are singletons. The study left out patients who had uncontrolled infection, other autoimmune disease, pregnancy or lactation. Every diagnosis used clinical symptoms, serum thyroxine and TRAb, thyroid ultrasound and orbital computed tomography. This clonotype was seen repeatedly, ten times or more. Its target is unknown.

This receptor was identified in a man aged 18-30 years with Graves' hyperthyroidism. Specimen: blood. V and J are TRBV5-1 and TRBJ1-1, with D maybe TRBD1 (5 bases). In nucleotides, the CDR3 is TGCGCCAGCAGCTTGGGTCAGGACATGAACACTGAAGCTTTCTTT. Encoded protein: CASSLGQDMNTEAFF.